Presented here are 6 T cell receptor beta chains from one specimen sequenced in a study of cytomegalovirus exposure and HLA in healthy donors. 13 Jbeta primers and 60 Vbeta primers were used for the PCR. Some clones are missing from TCRdb's copy, which holds only in-frame ones; the method was immunoSEQ multiplex PCR. Among roughly 100,000 clones, roughly three quarters were seen once, and the ten largest hold about 4%. The sequenced sample was PBMCs. Receptors were obtained from a man in his fifties in good health and CMV-seropositive.

This clone appeared a few times. V and J are TRBV29-1 and TRBJ1-5, with D tentatively TRBD1 (5 bases). This CDR3 is 17 amino acids long. Germline V gene lookup returns CDR1 SQVTM and CDR2 ANQGSEA. Trimming left V 8 bases short and J 0 bases short, with 23 bases between. The DNA of the CDR3 is TGCAGCTCCAGACAGCCGAAAGTTCCGTTTAGCAATCAGCCCCAGCATTTT. This sequence encodes CSSRQPKVPFSNQPQHF.

This rearrangement joins TRBV5-4 to TRBJ2-3; D is perhaps TRBD2 (5 bases). This CDR3 contains 15 residues. The germline V gene has CDR1 SGHNT and CDR2 YYREEE (reference sequence). V was cut by 4 bases and J by 0 bases, with 12 bases left in between. For the CDR3, the DNA is TGTGCCAGCAGCAATGAGTGGGAGAGCACAGATACGCAGTATTTT. Protein sequence: CASSNEWESTDTQYF.

The rearrangement links TRBV7-3 to TRBJ2-6; TRBD1 agrees at 7 bases. Germline V gene data show CDR1 as SGHTA and CDR2 as FQGTGA. The CDR3 has 15 residues. The V segment lost 5 bases and the J segment 2 bases; nucleotides outside the gene matches: 3. This chain's CDR3 is CASSATGTGANVLTF. CDR3 sequence (DNA): TGTGCCAGCAGCGCGACAGGGACTGGGGCCAACGTCCTGACTTTC.

The chain couples TRBV19 to TRBJ2-2; no definite D call. Germline V lookup: CDR1 LNHDA, CDR2 SQIVND (reference sequence). The CDR3 extends over 12 amino acids. V was pared by 4 bases and J by 4 bases, with 4 bases between. Here the CDR3 reads CASSTLTGELFF. DNA of the CDR3: TGTGCCAGTAGTACACTCACCGGGGAGCTGTTTTTT.

The chain uses TRBV6-4 and TRBJ2-3; D is undetermined. Germline values: CDR1 MRHNA, CDR2 SNTAGT. The CDR3 has 13 amino acids. Trimming stripped 0 bases from V and 5 bases from J, with 6 bases between. CDR3 sequence (DNA): TGTGCCAGCAGTGACTCTAGGAGAGATACGCAGTATTTT. It yields the protein CASSDSRRDTQYF.

The V call is TRBV30, the J call TRBJ1-2; D call uncertain. There are 14 residues in the CDR3. Germline CDR1 and CDR2: GTSNPN and SVGIG (reference sequence). Trimming stripped 4 bases from V and 2 bases from J, with 14 bases between. As DNA, the CDR3 is TGTGCCTGGATAGATAGCCAATTGAACTATGGCTACACCTTC. Amino acids: CAWIDSQLNYGYTF. Full variable domain (rest looked up from reference TRBV30 and TRBJ1-2): SQTIHQWPATLVQPVGSPLSLECTVEGTSNPNLYWYRQAAGRGLQLLFYSVGIGQISSEVPQNLSASRPQDRQFILSSKKLLLSDSGFYLCAWIDSQLNYGYTFGSGTRLTVV.